The entry that follows covers one T cell receptor beta chain sequence. The CDR3 length is 15 residues. V gave up 5 bases and J gave up 6 bases; unmatched junction bases: 6. CDR1 SGHTA and CDR2 FQGNSA come from the germline V gene. Original methodology: Nucleated cell number was recorded as an estimate derived from reference gene primer amplification. The assay was immunoSEQ multiplex PCR, and TCRdb's table has in-frame clones only and misses some. V and J calls and clone size follow that table, whereas D and trimming were derived from the DNA. The sample contains over 250,000 clones, over 75% of which appear only once. This sample is part of a study of blood T cell repertoires in COVID-19. About the research overall: Acute-phase and convalescent COVID-19 samples originated in the United States, Italy and Spain. PBMCs, B-cell-depleted T cells, or T cells were the source of the cDNA or gDNA that made up the material.

The TCR originated in a woman in her forties or fifties with acute or convalescent COVID-19. The sequenced sample was peripheral blood. This chain uses TRBV7-2 with TRBJ2-1; 11 nucleotides align to TRBD2. As DNA, the CDR3 is TGTGCCAGCAGCAACGGACTAGCGGGTACCAATGAGCAGTTCTTC. Its translation: CASSNGLAGTNEQFF.